This T cell receptor (beta chain) appears in the sequencing data of a study of T cell responses to AZD1222 COVID-19 vaccine. Turning to the study itself: Samples with a second dose at about 4 or about 12 weeks were pooled together.

Study-wide points: AZD1222 recipients seropositive at baseline numbered only six or seven. A mostly white British donor set with more females was recruited, and clonal diversity was possibly underestimated.

CDR3 length: 15 residues. Looked up from germline, CDR1 is MNHNS and CDR2 is SASEGT. The V end was cut by 2 bases, the J end by 2 bases, with 11 bases between. Worth noting for this clone: What it binds is unknown.

Generated by immunoSEQ multiplex PCR, the TCRdb table keeps only in-frame clones and is missing some. This table holds roughly 150,000 clones, roughly 92% found once. The V gene is TRBV6-1, the J gene TRBJ2-3; D is unclear. This material consisted of peripheral blood, taken on day 0 of AZD1222 vaccination. This clonotype was obtained from an adult in good health. The CDR3 region has the DNA TGTGCCAGCAGTGAACGTGGGGTGGTCACAGATACGCAGTATTTT. Translation gives CASSERGVVTDTQYF.